This TCR beta chain is drawn from a study of blood T cell repertoires in COVID-19. Study as a whole: T cells, B-cell-depleted T cells, or PBMCs provided the cDNA or gDNA that served as material.

While infection was still active, Seattle patients were enrolled and then followed longitudinally. In the authors' workflow: Amplification of reference gene primers provided the estimated nucleated cell counts. The data were produced by immunoSEQ multiplex PCR, yet TCRdb's version contains in-frame clones alone and is incomplete. V and J calls and clone size are as listed in that table; D and trimming were resolved from the DNA. The sample has 200,000 to 300,000 clones; around 87% are singletons. Germline CDR1 SGHTS, CDR2 YDEGEE. V shed 4 bases and J shed 3 bases, with 17 bases lying between them. This CDR3 is 16 amino acids long.

Input material: peripheral blood. This TCR was recovered from a woman aged 55-70 years with COVID-19, enrolled during active disease. The chain employs TRBV5-8 and TRBJ1-5; tentatively, D is TRBD1 (5 bases). CDR3 in DNA: TGTGCCAGCAGCGCGCGGTTACAGGCCACCAATCAGCCCCAGCATTTT. This translates into CASSARLQATNQPQHF.